One and the same sample provided the 3 T cell receptor beta chains below, sequenced in a study of cytomegalovirus exposure and HLA in healthy donors. It was with 60 Vbeta and 13 Jbeta primers that the PCR ran. The repertoire was sequenced with immunoSEQ multiplex PCR; TCRdb's copy has only in-frame clones and lacks some. The sample comprises 200,000 or so clones, about 88% of which are singletons, and approximately 0.23% rests with the top ten. Sequencing used PBMCs. The receptors shown here come from a girl less than two years old in good health and CMV-seronegative.

The chain carries TRBV5-6 and TRBJ2-1; 7 positions agree with TRBD2. From germline, CDR1 is SGHDT and CDR2 YYEEEE. J gave up 5 bases and V 6 bases, and 8 bases lay outside the gene matches. CDR3 size: 14 residues. The chain's CDR3 is CASTRLAANNEQFF. The CDR3, as DNA: TGTGCCAGCACCCGACTAGCAGCTAACAATGAGCAGTTCTTC.

The rearrangement links TRBV30 to TRBJ1-2; D gene unclear. CDR3 length equals 12 residues. CDR1 GTSNPN and CDR2 SVGIG come from the germline V gene (reference sequence). Trimming stripped 0 bases from V and 6 bases from J, with 8 bases between. CDR3 bases: TGTGCCTGGAGTGTCGGTCTCGATGGCTACACCTTC. Encoded protein: CAWSVGLDGYTF.

The chain combines TRBV6-1 with TRBJ1-1; D not certain. Germline assignment: CDR1 MNHNS and CDR2 SASEGT. CDR3 size: 12 residues. The CDR3 coding sequence is TGTGCTAATTCCAGGTATTTTGGTGAAGCTTTCTTT. Amino acid sequence: CANSRYFGEAFF.